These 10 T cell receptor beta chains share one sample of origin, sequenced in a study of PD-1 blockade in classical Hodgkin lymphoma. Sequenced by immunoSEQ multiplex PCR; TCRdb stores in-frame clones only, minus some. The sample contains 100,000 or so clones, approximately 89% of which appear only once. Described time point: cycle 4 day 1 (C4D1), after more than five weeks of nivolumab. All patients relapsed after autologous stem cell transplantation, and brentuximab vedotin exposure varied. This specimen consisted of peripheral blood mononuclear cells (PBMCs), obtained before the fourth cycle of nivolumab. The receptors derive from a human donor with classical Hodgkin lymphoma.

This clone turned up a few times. The CDR3 bases are TGTGCCAGCAGTCAACTAGCCCGCGAGCAGTACTTC. It translates to CASSQLAREQYF. The rearrangement joins TRBV6-6 to TRBJ2-7; D might be TRBD2 (6 bases). Germline V gene lookup returns CDR1 MNHNY and CDR2 SVGAGI (reference sequence). The V end lost 5 bases, the J end lost 6 bases, and 11 bases lay between the germline ends. CDR3 length: 12 residues.

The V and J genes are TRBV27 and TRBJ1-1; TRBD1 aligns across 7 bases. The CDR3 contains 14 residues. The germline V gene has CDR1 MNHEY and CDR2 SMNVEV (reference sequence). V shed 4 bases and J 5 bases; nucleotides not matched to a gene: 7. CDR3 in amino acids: CASSSSGGETEAFF. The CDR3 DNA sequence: TGTGCCAGCAGTTCTTCAGGGGGAGAAACTGAAGCTTTCTTT.

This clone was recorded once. The CDR3 coding sequence is TGTGCCAGCAGTTCGCAAGCGGGGTCAGGGGAGACCCAGTACTTC. This codes for CASSSQAGSGETQYF. The V call is TRBV6-4, the J call TRBJ2-5; 7 nucleotides match TRBD2. The CDR3 totals 15 residues. Looked up from germline, CDR1 is MRHNA and CDR2 is SNTAGT. V lost 5 bases to trimming and J lost 5 bases; unmatched junction nucleotides: 11.

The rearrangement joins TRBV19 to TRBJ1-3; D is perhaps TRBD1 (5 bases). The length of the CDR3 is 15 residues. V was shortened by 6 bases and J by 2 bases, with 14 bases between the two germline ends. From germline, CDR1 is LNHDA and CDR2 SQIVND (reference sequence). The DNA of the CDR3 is TGTGCCAGTAGAGAGGGACCCCCGGCTGGAAACACCATATATTTT. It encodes CASREGPPAGNTIYF.

The CDR3 spells CASSFKGLQYF. DNA for the CDR3: TGTGCCAGCAGTTTTAAGGGGCTTCAGTACTTC. The chain joins TRBV28 to TRBJ2-7, with D perhaps TRBD1 (5 bases). CDR3 length: 11 amino acids. Trimming removed 3 bases at V and 10 bases at J, with 10 bases between. CDR1 is MDHEN and CDR2 is SYDVKM in the germline V gene.

The CDR3 sequence: CASSPRGTTNEKLFF. DNA for the CDR3: TGTGCCAGCTCACCACGGGGCACAACTAATGAAAAACTGTTTTTT. The rearrangement links TRBV18 to TRBJ1-4; a possible D gene is TRBD1 (5 bases). The CDR3 sequence is 15 residues long. V lost 1 base to trimming and J lost 0 bases, with 6 bases between them. Germline V CDR1 and CDR2: KGHSH, LQKENI.

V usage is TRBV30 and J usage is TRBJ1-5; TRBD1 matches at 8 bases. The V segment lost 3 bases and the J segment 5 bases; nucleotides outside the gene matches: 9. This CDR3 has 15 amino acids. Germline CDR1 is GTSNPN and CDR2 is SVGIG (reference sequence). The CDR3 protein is CAWREDRGWDQPQHF. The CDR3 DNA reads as TGTGCCTGGAGGGAAGACAGGGGATGGGATCAGCCCCAGCATTTT.

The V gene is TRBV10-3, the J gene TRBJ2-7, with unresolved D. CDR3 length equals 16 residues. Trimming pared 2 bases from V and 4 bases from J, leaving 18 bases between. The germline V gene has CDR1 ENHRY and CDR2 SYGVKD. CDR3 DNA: TGTGCCATCAGTGAGCCCGAGTACGCCACGCGATACGAGCAGTACTTC. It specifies CAISEPEYATRYEQYF.

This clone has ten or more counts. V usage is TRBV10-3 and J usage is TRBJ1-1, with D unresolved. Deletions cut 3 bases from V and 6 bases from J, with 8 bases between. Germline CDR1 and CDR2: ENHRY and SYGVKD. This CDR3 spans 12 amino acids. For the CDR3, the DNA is TGTGCCATCAGTGACGATACCCCTGAAGCTTTCTTT. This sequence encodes CAISDDTPEAFF.

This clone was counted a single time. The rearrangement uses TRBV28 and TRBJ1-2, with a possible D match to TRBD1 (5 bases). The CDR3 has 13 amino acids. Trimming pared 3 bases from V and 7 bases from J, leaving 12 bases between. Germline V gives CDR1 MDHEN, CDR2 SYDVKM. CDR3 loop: CASSFAQGCGYTF. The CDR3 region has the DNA TGTGCCAGCAGTTTTGCGCAGGGCTGTGGCTACACCTTC.